This T cell receptor beta chain came from a study of cytomegalovirus exposure and HLA in healthy donors. Among the donors, all were healthy bone marrow donors. PCR was performed using 60 Vbeta and 13 Jbeta primers. The protocol was immunoSEQ multiplex PCR, while the TCRdb copy is restricted to in-frame clones and leaves out a portion. Among under 40,000 clones, 75% to 90% were seen once, and the ten largest hold roughly 6%. V dropped 3 bases and J dropped 8; count of bases not matched to a gene: 5. The CDR3 extends over 14 amino acids. Germline V gene data show CDR1 as SGHNT and CDR2 as YYREEE (reference sequence).

This receptor was taken from a male donor in good health and CMV-seronegative. The specimen was PBMCs. The chain employs TRBV5-4 and TRBJ1-6; 7 bases agree with TRBD1. Here the CDR3 reads CASSSTGLDSPLHF. The CDR3 bases are TGTGCCAGCAGCTCGACAGGGCTAGATTCACCCCTCCACTTT. The variable domain in full, with the rest retrieved from reference TRBV5-4 and TRBJ1-6, is ETGVTQSPTHLIKTRGQQVTLRCSSQSGHNTVSWYQQALGQGPQFIFQYYREEENGRGNFPPRFSGLQFPNYSSELNVNALELDDSALYLCASSSTGLDSPLHFGNGTRLTVT.